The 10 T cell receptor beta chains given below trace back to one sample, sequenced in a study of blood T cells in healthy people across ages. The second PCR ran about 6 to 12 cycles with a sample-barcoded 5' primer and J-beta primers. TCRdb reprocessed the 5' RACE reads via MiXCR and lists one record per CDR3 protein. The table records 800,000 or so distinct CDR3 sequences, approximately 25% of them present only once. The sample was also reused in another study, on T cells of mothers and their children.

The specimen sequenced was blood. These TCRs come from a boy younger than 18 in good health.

In nucleotides, the CDR3 is TGTGCCAGCAGCTACGCTAGAACTAGCACAGATACGCAGTATTTT. The encoded protein is CASSYARTSTDTQYF. V and J are TRBV12-3 or TRBV12-4 and TRBJ2-3; no clear D. V lost 6 bases, J lost 0 bases, and 13 bases lay in between. This CDR3 spans 15 amino acids.

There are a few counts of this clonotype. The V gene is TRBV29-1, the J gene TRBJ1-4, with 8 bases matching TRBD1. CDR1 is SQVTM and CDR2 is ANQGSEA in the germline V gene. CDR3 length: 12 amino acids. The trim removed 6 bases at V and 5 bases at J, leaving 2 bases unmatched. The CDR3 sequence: CSVRTGNEKLFF. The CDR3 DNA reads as TGCAGCGTGCGGACAGGGAATGAAAAACTGTTTTTT.

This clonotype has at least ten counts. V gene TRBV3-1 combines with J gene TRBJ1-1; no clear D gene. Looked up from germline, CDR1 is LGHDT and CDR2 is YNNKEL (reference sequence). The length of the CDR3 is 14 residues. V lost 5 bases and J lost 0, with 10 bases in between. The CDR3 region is CASSFRFLNTEAFF. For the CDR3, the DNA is TGTGCCAGCAGCTTTCGCTTCTTGAACACTGAAGCTTTCTTT.

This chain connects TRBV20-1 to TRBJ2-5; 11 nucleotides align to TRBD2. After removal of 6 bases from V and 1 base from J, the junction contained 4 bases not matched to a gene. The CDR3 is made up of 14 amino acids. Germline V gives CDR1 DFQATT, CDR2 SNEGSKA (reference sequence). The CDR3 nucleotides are TGCAGTGCCGGGACTAGCGGATCCCAAGAGACCCAGTACTTC. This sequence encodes CSAGTSGSQETQYF.

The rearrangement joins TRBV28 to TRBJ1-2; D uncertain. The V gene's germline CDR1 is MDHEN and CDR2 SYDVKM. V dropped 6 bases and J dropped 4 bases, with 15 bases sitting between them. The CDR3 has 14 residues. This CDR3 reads CASSLRGVGYGYTF. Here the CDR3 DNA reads TGTGCCAGCAGCTTGCGGGGAGTTGGCTATGGCTACACCTTC.

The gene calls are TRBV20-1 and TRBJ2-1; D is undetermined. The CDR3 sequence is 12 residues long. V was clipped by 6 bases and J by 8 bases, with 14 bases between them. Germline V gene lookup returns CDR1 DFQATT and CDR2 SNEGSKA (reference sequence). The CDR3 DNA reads TGCAGTGCCAGTAGGGCTATCGATGAGCAGTTCTTC. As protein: CSASRAIDEQFF.

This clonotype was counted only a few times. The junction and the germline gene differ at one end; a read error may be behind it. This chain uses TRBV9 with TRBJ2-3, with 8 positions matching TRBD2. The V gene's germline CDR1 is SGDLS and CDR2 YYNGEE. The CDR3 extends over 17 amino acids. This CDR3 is CASSAREGGSSTDTQYF. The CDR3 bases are TGTGCCAGCAGCGCCCGGGAGGGGGGCTCTAGCACAGATACACAGTATTTT.

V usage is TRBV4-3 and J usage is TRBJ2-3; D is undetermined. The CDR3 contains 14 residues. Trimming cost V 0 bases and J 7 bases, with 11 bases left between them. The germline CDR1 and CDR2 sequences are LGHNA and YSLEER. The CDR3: CASSQEVQINTQYF. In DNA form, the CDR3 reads TGCGCCAGCAGCCAAGAGGTACAGATTAATACGCAGTATTTT.

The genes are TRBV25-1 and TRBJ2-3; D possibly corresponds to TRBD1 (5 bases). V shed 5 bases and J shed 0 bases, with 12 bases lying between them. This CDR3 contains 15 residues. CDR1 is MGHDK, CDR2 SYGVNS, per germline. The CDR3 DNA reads TGTGCCAGCAGTATGTGGGGCGCGAGCACAGATACGCAGTATTTT. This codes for CASSMWGASTDTQYF.

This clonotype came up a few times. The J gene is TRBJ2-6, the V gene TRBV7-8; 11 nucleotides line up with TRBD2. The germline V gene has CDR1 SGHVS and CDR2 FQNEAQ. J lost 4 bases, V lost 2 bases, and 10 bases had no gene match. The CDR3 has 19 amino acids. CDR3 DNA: TGTGCCAGCAGCTTACGATCAGGGACTAGCGGTTACGGGGCCAACGTCCTGACTTTC. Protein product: CASSLRSGTSGYGANVLTF.